Each of the 31 T cell receptor beta chains below was sequenced from the same sample in a study of shared clonotypes between healthy human individuals. Libraries were prepared by immunoSEQ multiplex PCR; TCRdb keeps only in-frame clonotypes and omits some of them. The sample lists fewer than 650,000 clones; about 79% were seen once. The sample was PBMCs. The origin of the receptors is a woman aged 40 to 50 in good health. Some clones in this sample may be carry-over from other donors' samples.

The chain joins TRBV6-1 to TRBJ1-1; tentative D call: TRBD1 (6 bases). Trimming stripped 2 bases from V and 4 bases from J, with 11 bases between. The CDR3 contains 14 residues. Germline assignment: CDR1 MNHNS and CDR2 SASEGT. The chain's CDR3 is CASSEWRGTTEAFF. CDR3 sequence (DNA): TGTGCCAGCAGTGAATGGAGGGGGACCACTGAAGCTTTCTTT.

The sample holds many counts of this clone. The chain uses TRBV19 and TRBJ2-7; 7 nucleotides agree with TRBD1. This CDR3 region has 14 residues. Germline V gene lookup returns CDR1 LNHDA and CDR2 SQIVND (reference sequence). Unmatched junction bases numbered 8, after V lost 6 bases and J lost 3 bases. The CDR3: CASSQDRWGYEQYF. CDR3 DNA: TGTGCCAGTAGCCAGGACAGGTGGGGCTACGAGCAGTACTTC.

CDR3 DNA: TGTGCCAGCAGTGTAGGGGGTACCGGGGAGCTGTTTTTT. Protein product: CASSVGGTGELFF. The chain couples TRBV2 to TRBJ2-2, with D perhaps TRBD1 (6 bases). Trimming pared 4 bases from V and 5 bases from J, leaving 8 bases between. CDR3 length: 13 amino acids. Germline CDR1 SNHLY, CDR2 FYNNEI.

The gene calls are TRBV27 and TRBJ2-1; 8 nucleotides line up with TRBD2. V was pared by 5 bases and J by 8 bases, with 14 bases of the junction left unmatched. This CDR3 is built from 16 residues. In germline, CDR1 is MNHEY, CDR2 SMNVEV (reference sequence). This CDR3 is CASSGLAGNQMDEQFF. DNA of the CDR3: TGTGCCAGCAGTGGATTAGCGGGAAACCAGATGGATGAGCAGTTCTTC.

This sequence joins TRBV30 and TRBJ1-3; D not certain. V lost 5 bases, J lost 0 bases, and 8 bases lay in between. The CDR3 extends over 13 amino acids. CDR1 is GTSNPN and CDR2 is SVGIG in the germline V gene (reference sequence). As DNA, the CDR3 is TGTGCCTGGGGGCTGAGCTCTGGAAACACCATATATTTT. Amino acids: CAWGLSSGNTIYF.

Of note for this clone: This sample includes further DNA sequences coding for the same CDR3. This chain links TRBV18 with TRBJ2-2, with no clear D. V was clipped by 0 bases and J by 2 bases, with 1 base between them. This CDR3 is built from 13 residues. The germline V gene encodes CDR1 KGHSH and CDR2 LQKENI. CDR3 nucleotides: TGTGCCAGCTCACCACCTAACACCGGGGAGCTGTTTTTT. Translated, it gives CASSPPNTGELFF.

This chain uses TRBV11-3 with TRBJ2-3, with D perhaps TRBD1 (5 bases). The CDR3 is made up of 13 amino acids. CDR1 SGHNT and CDR2 YENEEA come from the germline V gene. V was shortened by 3 bases and J by 5 bases, with 9 bases between the two germline ends. Here the CDR3 reads CASSFDRKDTQYF. The CDR3 DNA sequence: TGTGCCAGCAGCTTCGACAGAAAAGATACGCAGTATTTT.

The V call is TRBV9, the J call TRBJ2-1; D might be TRBD2 (5 bases). The V and J ends lost 7 bases and 3 bases respectively, with 14 bases between them. The length of the CDR3 is 14 residues. Germline V gene sequence: CDR1 SGDLS, CDR2 YYNGEE. CDR3 bases: TGTGCCAGCTCCGTCACTGGACTCTACAATGAGCAGTTCTTC. Translated, it gives CASSVTGLYNEQFF.

This chain uses TRBV27 with TRBJ1-2; D remains unclear. Germline CDR1 reads MNHEY; CDR2 reads SMNVEV (reference sequence). Deletions cut 2 bases from V and 2 bases from J, with 0 bases between. The CDR3 sequence is 11 residues long. In nucleotides, the CDR3 is TGTGCCAGCAGTTTAAACTATGGCTACACCTTC. Amino acids: CASSLNYGYTF.

The V and J genes are TRBV27 and TRBJ2-7, with 7 bases identical to TRBD1. From germline, CDR1 is MNHEY and CDR2 SMNVEV (reference sequence). Losses at the gene ends were 3 bases for V and 9 bases for J; bases not matched to a gene: 8. The CDR3 is 13 amino acids. The CDR3 loop reads CASSLGTVGTQYF. The CDR3 DNA reads as TGTGCCAGCAGTTTGGGGACAGTAGGCACGCAGTACTTC.

This clone was seen only a few times. The genes are TRBV18 and TRBJ2-1; 12 bases are a match to TRBD2. J gave up 9 bases and V 8 bases, and 11 bases lay outside the gene matches. The CDR3 contains 15 residues. From germline, CDR1 is KGHSH and CDR2 LQKENI. The CDR3 nucleotides are TGTGCCAGCCGGGAGGGGACTAGCGGGTCGCCTGAGCAGTTCTTC. It codes for CASREGTSGSPEQFF.

The chain employs TRBV10-3 and TRBJ2-3; the D is unclear. The germline V and J ends were trimmed by 6 bases and 0 bases, with 16 bases remaining between them. CDR1 and CDR2 (germline): ENHRY, SYGVKD. The CDR3 length is 16 residues. CDR3 in DNA: TGTGCCATCAGGCCCCACTCATATCCTAGCACAGATACGCAGTATTTT. Translated: CAIRPHSYPSTDTQYF.

This chain uses TRBV4-3 with TRBJ2-1, with no clear D. Germline loops: CDR1 LGHNA, CDR2 YSLEER. Trimming pared 0 bases from V and 2 bases from J, leaving 5 bases between. The CDR3 is made up of 14 amino acids. CDR3 amino acids: CASSQDSTYNEQFF. The CDR3 DNA is TGCGCCAGCAGCCAAGACTCAACCTACAATGAGCAGTTCTTC.

This clone was seen repeatedly, ten times or more. The J gene is TRBJ2-5, the V gene TRBV7-7; D gene uncertain. Per the germline V gene, CDR1 is SSHAT and CDR2 is FNYEAQ (reference sequence). V was clipped by 3 bases and J by 4 bases, with 12 bases between them. The CDR3 runs to 14 residues. The DNA of the CDR3 is TGTGCCAGCAGCTTTGGGCAGGCGGCAGAGACCCAGTACTTC. Translated: CASSFGQAAETQYF.

The chain is built from TRBV7-8 and TRBJ2-5, with D possibly called TRBD1 or TRBD2 (5 bases each). V gave up 5 bases and J gave up 3 bases, with 22 bases separating them. Germline V gene data show CDR1 as SGHVS and CDR2 as FQNEAQ. CDR3 length: 17 residues. CDR3 residues: CASSPRDPVTAKETQYF. The CDR3 DNA sequence: TGTGCCAGCAGCCCCCGGGACCCGGTTACCGCTAAAGAGACCCAGTACTTC.

The CDR3 DNA reads TGCGCCAGCAGCCAAGACTCAACCAGGACAGGGAGGACCGACGAGCAGTACTTC. Translating it yields CASSQDSTRTGRTDEQYF. The V and J genes are TRBV4-1 and TRBJ2-5; the match to TRBD1 covers 8 bases. The assigned J gene may be wrong: the sequence end matches TRBJ2-7 better. This CDR3 contains 18 residues. From germline, CDR1 is MGHRA and CDR2 YSYEKL.

The genes are TRBV9 and TRBJ2-7; possible D gene TRBD1, 6 bases. Germline V gene sequence: CDR1 SGDLS, CDR2 YYNGEE. V was shortened by 0 bases and J by 2 bases, with 12 bases between the two germline ends. This CDR3 is 15 amino acids long. The CDR3 loop reads CASSVGGTPAYEQYF. The CDR3 DNA sequence: TGTGCCAGCAGCGTAGGGGGGACACCAGCCTACGAGCAGTACTTC. Full variable domain (missing parts from reference TRBV9 and TRBJ2-7): DSGVTQTPKHLITATGQRVTLRCSPRSGDLSVYWYQQSLDQGLQFLIQYYNGEERAKGNILERFSAQQFPDLHSELNLSSLELGDSALYFCASSVGGTPAYEQYFGPGTRLTVT.

In nucleotides, the CDR3 is TGTGCCAGCAGCTTACGGGCAGAATCCTACGAGCAGTACTTC. It codes for CASSLRAESYEQYF. The V gene is TRBV7-8, the J gene TRBJ2-7; D gene ambiguous. V was clipped by 2 bases and J by 1 base, with 9 bases between them. The germline V gene encodes CDR1 SGHVS and CDR2 FQNEAQ. This CDR3 spans 14 amino acids.

This clone was observed once. The chain has TRBV5-1 and TRBJ2-7, with TRBD2 matching 9 bases. J gave up 5 bases and V 1 base, and 4 bases lay outside the gene matches. CDR1 and CDR2 from the germline V gene are SGHRS and YFSETQ. The CDR3 consists of 14 residues. The CDR3 here is CASSLRREGDEQYF. The CDR3 DNA reads as TGCGCCAGCAGCTTGAGGCGGGAGGGCGACGAGCAGTACTTC.

The chain links TRBV14 to TRBJ2-1; weak D call: TRBD2 (5 bases). Per the germline V gene, CDR1 is SGHDN and CDR2 is FVKESK. The CDR3 loop spans 14 amino acids. V was shortened by 1 base and J by 9 bases, with 13 bases between the two germline ends. The CDR3 bases are TGTGCCAGCAGCCAAGTGACGGGATTAGGTGAGCAGTTCTTC. It translates to CASSQVTGLGEQFF.

V and J are TRBV2 and TRBJ1-2, with 9 bases lining up with TRBD1. In germline, CDR1 is SNHLY, CDR2 FYNNEI. The CDR3 covers 14 residues. V trimming: 6 bases; J trimming: 4 bases; junction bases outside the gene matches: 6. The CDR3 reads CASRATGGSYGYTF. The CDR3 DNA follows: TGTGCCAGCAGAGCGACAGGGGGTAGCTATGGCTACACCTTC.

The chain recombines TRBV6-1 with TRBJ2-7, with a weak D call TRBD1 (5 bases). Deletions cut 10 bases from V and 6 bases from J, with 16 bases between. The CDR3 is 12 residues long. Germline CDR1 MNHNS, CDR2 SASEGT. CDR3 amino acids: CAIDSTPSEQYF. The CDR3 DNA is TGTGCCATCGACAGCACCCCTTCCGAGCAGTACTTC.

This sequence joins TRBV30 and TRBJ1-2; TRBD1 might be the D (5 bases). Between the trimmed V and J ends, which lost 5 bases and 2 bases, there was a span of 9 bases. The CDR3 consists of 12 residues. Germline CDR1 GTSNPN, CDR2 SVGIG (reference sequence). CDR3 sequence: CAWSRGNYGYTF. Here the CDR3 DNA reads TGTGCCTGGTCGCGGGGGAACTATGGCTACACCTTC. Based on the CDR3 plus reference TRBV30 and TRBJ1-2, the full variable domain is SQTIHQWPATLVQPVGSPLSLECTVEGTSNPNLYWYRQAAGRGLQLLFYSVGIGQISSEVPQNLSASRPQDRQFILSSKKLLLSDSGFYLCAWSRGNYGYTFGSGTRLTVV.

In its sample, this clone was seen once. The chain employs TRBV5-1 and TRBJ2-5; D is perhaps TRBD1 or TRBD2 (5 bases each). Trimming cost V 4 bases and J 9 bases, with 19 bases left between them. Per the germline V gene, CDR1 is SGHRS and CDR2 is YFSETQ. The CDR3 has 14 amino acids. CDR3 nucleotide sequence: TGCGCCAGCAGCGTCGATCCAGGGACCCTGTCCCAGTACTTC. This codes for CASSVDPGTLSQYF. The variable domain in full, with the rest retrieved from reference TRBV5-1 and TRBJ2-5, is KAGVTQTPRYLIKTRGQQVTLSCSPISGHRSVSWYQQTPGQGLQFLFEYFSETQRNKGNFPGRFSGRQFSNSRSEMNVSTLELGDSALYLCASSVDPGTLSQYFGPGTRLLVL.

This clone was observed a few times. The chain combines TRBV5-1 with TRBJ2-5; 7 bases match TRBD1. CDR1 and CDR2 from the germline V gene are SGHRS and YFSETQ. J gave up 4 bases and V 4 bases, and 13 bases lay outside the gene matches. The CDR3 spans 16 residues. The CDR3 DNA follows: TGCGCCAGCAGCATAGGAGGACAGGCCCTTGGAGAGACCCAGTACTTC. Residues: CASSIGGQALGETQYF.

This clone was seen only a few times. The gene calls are TRBV28 and TRBJ1-2, with D unresolved. Germline loops: CDR1 MDHEN, CDR2 SYDVKM. The CDR3 is 12 amino acids. Deletions cut 4 bases from V and 5 bases from J, with 8 bases between. The CDR3 region is CASSSQRYGYTF. The DNA for the CDR3 is TGTGCCAGCAGTTCCCAACGGTATGGCTACACCTTC.

CDR3 sequence (DNA): TGTGCCAGCAGTATTCCAGGGGGTTTCATCCCTCTCTATGGCTACACCTTC. Amino acid sequence: CASSIPGGFIPLYGYTF. V gene TRBV11-2 combines with J gene TRBJ1-2, with 7 bases matching TRBD1. The CDR3 contains 17 residues. The trim removed 6 bases at V and 4 bases at J, leaving 17 bases unmatched. Germline values: CDR1 SGHAT, CDR2 FQNNGV.

The V call is TRBV5-5, the J call TRBJ2-2, with D uncertain. Trimming took off 0 bases at V and 5 bases at J, with 11 bases between the two ends. From germline, CDR1 is SGHKS and CDR2 YYEKEE (reference sequence). This CDR3 is 15 amino acids long. The CDR3 DNA reads TGTGCCAGCAGCTTGGACAGCCGTACGACCGGGGAGCTGTTTTTT. It is translated as CASSLDSRTTGELFF.

This chain uses TRBV7-2 with TRBJ1-2; no reliable D call. Per the germline V gene, CDR1 is SGHTA and CDR2 is FQGNSA. The CDR3 has 13 residues. V lost 4 bases to trimming and J lost 4 bases, with 10 bases between them. CDR3 DNA sequence: TGTGCCAGCAGCTCCGGAATCCTCTATGGCTACACCTTC. It yields the protein CASSSGILYGYTF.

There are many counts of this clone. Other DNA variants within this sample encode the same CDR3. The genes are TRBV28 and TRBJ2-7; possible D gene TRBD1, 5 bases. The germline V and J ends were trimmed by 3 bases and 4 bases, with 13 bases remaining between them. The CDR3 contains 14 residues. CDR1 MDHEN and CDR2 SYDVKM come from the germline V gene. CDR3 amino acids: CASSLTTAEYEQYF. In DNA, the CDR3 is TGTGCCAGCAGTTTGACGACAGCCGAATACGAGCAGTACTTC.

This chain joins TRBV7-8 and TRBJ2-1; TRBD2 matches 9 bases. Germline assignment: CDR1 SGHVS and CDR2 FQNEAQ. V shed 6 bases, J shed 0 bases, and the junction held 3 bases outside the gene matches. The CDR3 contains 15 residues. DNA of the CDR3: TGTGCCAGCAGTTCTAGCGGGACCTCCTACAATGAGCAGTTCTTC. Its translation: CASSSSGTSYNEQFF. The whole variable domain, filled in from reference TRBV7-8 and TRBJ2-1, reads GAGVSQSPRYKVAKRGQDVALRCDPISGHVSLFWYQQALGQGPEFLTYFQNEAQLDKSGLPSDRFFAERPEGSVSTLKIQRTQQEDSAVYLCASSSSGTSYNEQFFGPGTRLTVL.